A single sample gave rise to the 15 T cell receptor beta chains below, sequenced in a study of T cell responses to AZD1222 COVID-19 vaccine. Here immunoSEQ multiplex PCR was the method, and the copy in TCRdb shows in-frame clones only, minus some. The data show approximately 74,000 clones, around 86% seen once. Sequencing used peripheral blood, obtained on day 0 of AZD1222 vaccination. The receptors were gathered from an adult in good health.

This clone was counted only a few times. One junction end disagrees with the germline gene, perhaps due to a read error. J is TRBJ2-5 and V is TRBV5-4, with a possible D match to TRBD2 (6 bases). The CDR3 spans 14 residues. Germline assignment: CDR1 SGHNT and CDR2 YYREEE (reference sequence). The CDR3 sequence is CASSFSGSQGTQYF. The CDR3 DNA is TGTGCCAGCAGCTTCTCCGGGAGCCAAGGGACCCAGTACTTC.

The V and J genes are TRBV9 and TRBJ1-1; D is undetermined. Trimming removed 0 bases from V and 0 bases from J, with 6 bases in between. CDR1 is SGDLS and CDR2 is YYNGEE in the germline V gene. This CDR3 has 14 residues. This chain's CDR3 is CASSVAPLNTEAFF. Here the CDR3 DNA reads TGTGCCAGCAGCGTAGCCCCGTTGAACACTGAAGCTTTCTTT.

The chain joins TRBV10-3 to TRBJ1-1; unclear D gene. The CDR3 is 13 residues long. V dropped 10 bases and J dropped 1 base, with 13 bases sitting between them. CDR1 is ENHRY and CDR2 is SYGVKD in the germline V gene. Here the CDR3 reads CATTLAGNTEAFF. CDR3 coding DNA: TGTGCCACCACGCTCGCGGGGAACACTGAAGCTTTCTTT.

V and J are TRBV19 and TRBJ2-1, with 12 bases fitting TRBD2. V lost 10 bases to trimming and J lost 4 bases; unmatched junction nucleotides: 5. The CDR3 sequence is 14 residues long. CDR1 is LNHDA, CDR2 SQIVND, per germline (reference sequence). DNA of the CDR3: TGTGCCACAAAGGGACTAGCGGGTTACAATGAGCAGTTCTTC. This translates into CATKGLAGYNEQFF.

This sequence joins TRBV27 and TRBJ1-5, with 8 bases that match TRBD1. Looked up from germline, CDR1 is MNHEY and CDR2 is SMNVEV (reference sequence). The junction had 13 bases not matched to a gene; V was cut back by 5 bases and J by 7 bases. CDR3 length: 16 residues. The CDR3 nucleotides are TGTGCCAGCAGTGATAAGGTGACAGGGGTGAGGCAGCCCCAGCATTTT. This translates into CASSDKVTGVRQPQHF.

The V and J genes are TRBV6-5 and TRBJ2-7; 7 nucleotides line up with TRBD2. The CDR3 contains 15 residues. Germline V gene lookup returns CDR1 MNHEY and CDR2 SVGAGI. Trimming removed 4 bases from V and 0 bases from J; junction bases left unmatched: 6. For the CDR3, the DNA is TGTGCCAGCAGTTTAGCTAGCGGAGCCTCCTACGAGCAGTACTTC. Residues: CASSLASGASYEQYF.

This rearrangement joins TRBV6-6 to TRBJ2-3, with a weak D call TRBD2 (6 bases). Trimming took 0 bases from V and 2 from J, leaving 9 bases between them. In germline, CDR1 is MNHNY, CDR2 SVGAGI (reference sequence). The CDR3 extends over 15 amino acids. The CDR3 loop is CASSYSADYTDTQYF. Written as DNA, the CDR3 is TGTGCCAGCAGTTACTCCGCGGACTACACAGATACGCAGTATTTT.

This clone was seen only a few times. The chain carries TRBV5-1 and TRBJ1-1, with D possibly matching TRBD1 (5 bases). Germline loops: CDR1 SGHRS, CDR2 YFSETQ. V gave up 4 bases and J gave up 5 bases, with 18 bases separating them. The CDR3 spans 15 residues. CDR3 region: CASSPLGLPGTEAFF. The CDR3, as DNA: TGCGCCAGCAGCCCCTTGGGGCTACCGGGTACTGAAGCTTTCTTT.

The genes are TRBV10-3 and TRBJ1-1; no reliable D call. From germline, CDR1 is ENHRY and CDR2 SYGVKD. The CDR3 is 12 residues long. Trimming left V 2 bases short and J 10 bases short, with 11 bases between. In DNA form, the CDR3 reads TGTGCCATCAGTGAGGCGGGGATGGTAGCTTTCTTT. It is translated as CAISEAGMVAFF.

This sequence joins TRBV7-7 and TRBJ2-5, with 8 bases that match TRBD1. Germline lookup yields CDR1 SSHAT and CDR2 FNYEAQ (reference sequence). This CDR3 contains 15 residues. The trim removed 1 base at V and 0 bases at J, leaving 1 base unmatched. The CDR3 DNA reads TGTGCCAGCAGCTTAGGGACAGGGCACCAAGAGACCCAGTACTTC. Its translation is CASSLGTGHQETQYF. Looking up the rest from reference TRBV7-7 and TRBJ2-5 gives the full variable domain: GAGVSQSPRYKVTKRGQDVTLRCDPISSHATLYWYQQALGQGPEFLTYFNYEAQPDKSGLPSDRFSAERPEGSISTLTIQRTEQRDSAMYRCASSLGTGHQETQYFGPGTRLLVL.

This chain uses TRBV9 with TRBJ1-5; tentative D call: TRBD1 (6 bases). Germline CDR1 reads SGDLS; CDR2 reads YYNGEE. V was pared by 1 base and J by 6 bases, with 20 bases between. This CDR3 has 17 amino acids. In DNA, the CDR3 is TGTGCCAGCAGCGTAATTCCCTGGGGGGGCCCCCGTCAGCCCCAGCATTTT. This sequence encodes CASSVIPWGGPRQPQHF.

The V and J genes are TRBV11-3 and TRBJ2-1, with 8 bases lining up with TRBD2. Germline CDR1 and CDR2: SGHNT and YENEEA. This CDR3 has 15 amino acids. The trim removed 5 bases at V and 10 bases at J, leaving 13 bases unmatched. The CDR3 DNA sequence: TGTGCCAGCAGCGGGCCCGGGACTAGATCTTCCGAGCAGTTCTTC. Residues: CASSGPGTRSSEQFF. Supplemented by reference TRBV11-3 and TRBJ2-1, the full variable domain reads EAGVVQSPRYKIIEKKQPVAFWCNPISGHNTLYWYLQNLGQGPELLIRYENEEAVDDSQLPKDRFSAERLKGVDSTLKIQPAELGDSAVYLCASSGPGTRSSEQFFGPGTRLTVL.

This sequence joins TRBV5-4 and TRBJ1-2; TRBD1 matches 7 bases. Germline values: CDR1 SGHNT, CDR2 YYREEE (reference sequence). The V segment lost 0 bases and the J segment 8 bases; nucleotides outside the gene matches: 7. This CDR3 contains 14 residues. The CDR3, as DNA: TGTGCCAGCAGCTTGGGTCAGGGGGAGAAAGGCTACACCTTC. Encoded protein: CASSLGQGEKGYTF.

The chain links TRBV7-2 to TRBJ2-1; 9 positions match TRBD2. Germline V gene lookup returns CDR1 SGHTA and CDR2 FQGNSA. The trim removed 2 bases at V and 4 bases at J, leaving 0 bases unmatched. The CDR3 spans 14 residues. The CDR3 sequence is CASSLTSGYNEQFF. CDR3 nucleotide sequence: TGTGCCAGCAGCTTAACTAGCGGGTACAATGAGCAGTTCTTC.

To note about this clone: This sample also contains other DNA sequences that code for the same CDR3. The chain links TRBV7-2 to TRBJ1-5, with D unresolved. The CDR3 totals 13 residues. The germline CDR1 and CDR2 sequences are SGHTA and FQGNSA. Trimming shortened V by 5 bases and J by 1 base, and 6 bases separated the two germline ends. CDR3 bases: TGTGCCAGCAGCCTCGACAGCAATCAGCCCCAGCATTTT. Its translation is CASSLDSNQPQHF.